These T cell receptor beta chains were read from a single sample in a study of blood T cell repertoires in COVID-19. Sequencing used immunoSEQ multiplex PCR; TCRdb keeps in-frame clones, though not all of them. The sample has about 430,000 clones; approximately 90% are singletons. Sequencing was performed on PBMCs or T cells enriched from blood (not recorded which). The receptors originated from a woman under 30 who had been exposed to COVID-19. Each CDR3 is given with its conserved first and last residue. A D gene is named only where the DNA matches it firmly. Only part of the rows carry a size: once, few, many, or a class if the clone is expanded.

>.|TRBJ1-6|TRBV5-1|.
CASSLFTDNSPLHF
TGCGCCAGCAGCTTGTTTACAGATAATTCACCCCTCCACTTT
>.|TRBJ1-5|TRBV28|TRBD1
CASRTPGTGFPQHF
TGTGCCAGCAGGACCCCCGGGACAGGTTTCCCCCAGCATTTT
>.|TRBJ2-1|TRBV7-9|.
CASRAAAKKQFF
TGTGCCAGCAGGGCGGCGGCCAAGAAGCAGTTCTTC
>.|TRBJ2-5|TRBV20-1|TRBD2
CSASGREGRNLYQETQYF
TGCAGTGCTAGTGGGCGGGAGGGGCGGAACTTGTACCAAGAGACCCAGTACTTC
>.|TRBJ2-7|TRBV7-2|.
CASSLVGLSYEQYF
TGTGCCAGCAGCTTAGTGGGACTCTCCTACGAGCAGTACTTC
>.|TRBJ2-1|TRBV5-4|TRBD2
CASSLASGGSSYNEQFF
TGTGCCAGCAGCTTGGCTAGCGGGGGGAGCTCCTACAATGAGCAGTTCTTC
>.|TRBJ1-6|TRBV18|.
CASSPGVSTRDSPLHF
TGTGCCAGCTCACCAGGGGTTTCGACGCGGGATTCACCCCTCCACTTT
>.|TRBJ2-5|TRBV19|TRBD1
CATTLDRGSPSQTQYF
TGTGCCACCACCCTGGACAGGGGGTCCCCTAGCCAGACCCAGTACTTC
>.|TRBJ1-2|TRBV5-5|TRBD1
CASSHKQGIANYGYTF
TGTGCCAGCAGCCACAAACAGGGGATAGCTAACTATGGCTACACCTTC
>.|TRBJ1-6|TRBV18|.
CASSPAVLGSPLHF
TGTGCCAGCTCACCGGCGGTTTTAGGTTCACCCCTCCACTTT
>.|TRBJ1-1|TRBV12-3/TRBV12-4|.
CASRNRGMGGAFF
TGTGCCAGCAGAAACAGAGGCATGGGGGGAGCTTTCTTT
>once|TRBJ2-1|TRBV5-1|TRBD2
CASSLGSGLAGYNEQFF
TGCGCCAGCAGCTTGGGGAGCGGGCTAGCGGGCTACAATGAGCAGTTCTTC
>.|TRBJ1-1|TRBV7-9|.
CASSPRGSEDTEAFF
TGTGCCAGCAGCCCCCGGGGGTCAGAAGACACTGAAGCTTTCTTT
>.|TRBJ2-1|TRBV15|.
CATSGHYNEQFF
TGTGCCACCAGCGGCCATTACAATGAGCAGTTCTTC
>.|TRBJ1-4|TRBV5-6|.
CASSLEGSEKLFF
TGTGCCAGCAGCTTGGAAGGGAGTGAAAAACTGTTTTTT
>.|TRBJ2-7|TRBV16|TRBD2
CASSQSSPGGSGQYF
TGTGCCAGCAGCCAATCGTCTCCGGGAGGGTCTGGGCAGTACTTC
>.|TRBJ2-5|TRBV28|TRBD2
CASSNGGETQYF
TGTGCCAGCAGTAACGGGGGGGAGACCCAGTACTTC
>.|TRBJ1-4|TRBV3-1/TRBV3-2|TRBD1
CASSTGGATNEKLFF
TGTGCCTCTTCGACAGGGGGAGCAACTAATGAAAAACTGTTTTTT
>once|TRBJ2-2|TRBV5-4|TRBD2
CASSSSGAHTGELFF
TGTGCCAGCAGCTCTAGCGGGGCCCACACCGGGGAGCTGTTTTTT
>.|TRBJ2-7|TRBV28|TRBD1
CASKGWTGRHEQYF
TGTGCCAGCAAGGGGTGGACAGGGCGGCACGAGCAGTACTTC
>.|TRBJ2-2|TRBV7-9|.
CASSSGQNTGELFF
TGTGCCAGCAGCTCGGGACAGAACACCGGGGAGCTGTTTTTT
>.|TRBJ1-1|TRBV28|.
CASKGQGMNTEAFF
TGTGCCAGCAAGGGGCAGGGAATGAACACTGAAGCTTTCTTT
>.|TRBJ2-5|TRBV7-7|TRBD1
CASSTSRTGQETQYF
TGTGCCAGCAGCACCTCTAGGACAGGGCAAGAGACCCAGTACTTC
>.|TRBJ1-3|TRBV4-2|.
CASSQDSGSSGNTIYF
TGTGCCAGCAGCCAAGATTCCGGGAGCTCTGGAAACACCATATATTTT
>.|TRBJ1-1|TRBV28|TRBD1
CASSLGRGLAEAFF
TGTGCCAGCAGTTTGGGCAGGGGGCTTGCTGAAGCTTTCTTT
>.|TRBJ1-1|TRBV6-5|.
CASSYPHGDSTEAFF
TGTGCCAGCAGTTACCCCCACGGGGATTCCACTGAAGCTTTCTTT
>.|TRBJ1-6|TRBV7-2|.
CASSLQGRSYNSPLHF
TGTGCCAGCAGCCTACAGGGCCGCTCCTATAATTCACCCCTCCACTTT
>.|TRBJ2-5|TRBV28|TRBD1
CASFEGAQETQYF
TGTGCCAGCTTCGAGGGGGCCCAAGAGACCCAGTACTTC
>.|TRBJ1-4|TRBV7-9|.
CASSLVRGRANEKLFF
TGTGCCAGCAGCTTAGTCAGGGGCAGGGCGAATGAAAAACTGTTTTTT
>few|TRBJ2-2|TRBV7-6|.
CASSLGPAGNTGELFF
TGTGCCAGCAGCTTAGGTCCTGCGGGAAACACCGGGGAGCTGTTTTTT
>.|TRBJ1-6|TRBV4-3|TRBD1
CASSRQGAANSPLHF
TGCGCCAGCAGCAGACAGGGGGCGGCTAATTCACCCCTCCACTTT
>.|TRBJ2-3|TRBV9|TRBD1
CASSVGTGLADTQYF
TGTGCCAGCAGCGTCGGGACAGGCTTGGCAGATACGCAGTATTTT